Below, one T cell receptor (beta chain) is given with its context. As yet, its antigen is unknown. This sample stems from a study of T-cell reconstitution after alpha-beta-depleted transplantation in children. As it was prepared, the TCRbeta library received unique molecular identifiers. TCRdb re-called the PCR reads through MiXCR, storing one row per CDR3 protein. The sample includes 400,000 to 450,000 distinct CDR3 sequences, over 40% seen only once; the top ten take roughly a quarter. General study points: Some patients owed their high day-60 TCRbeta diversity to surviving recipient T cells and thymic progenitors. T-cell counts and diversity were attributed mostly to newly produced T cells one year after transplant. As was reported, about two months after transplant, alpha-beta T cells came from several hundred expanded graft clones.

The junction had 10 bases not matched to a gene; V was cut back by 6 bases and J by 2 bases. From germline, CDR1 is DFQATT and CDR2 SNEGSKA (reference sequence). The CDR3 totals 15 residues. The starting material was PBMCs, obtained before TCRalphabeta/CD19-depleted stem cell transplant. J is TRBJ2-5 and V is TRBV20-1, with 9 bases fitting TRBD2. This TCR was sampled from a girl aged 2 to 9 with aplastic anemia, due to receive a stem cell transplant. The CDR3 spells CSAGVAGGRQETQYF. The CDR3 DNA reads as TGCAGTGCCGGGGTGGCGGGGGGGCGGCAAGAGACCCAGTACTTC.